This entry is about one T cell receptor (beta chain). This entry belongs to a study of blood T cell repertoires in COVID-19. Study background: Sources were T cells, B-cell-depleted T cells, or PBMCs; the material itself was cDNA or gDNA.

The length of the CDR3 is 15 residues. Germline trimming cut 1 base from V and 2 bases from J; bases unmatched to any gene: 4. Germline assignment: CDR1 SEHNR and CDR2 FQNEAQ (reference sequence). This table comes from immunoSEQ multiplex PCR, and its TCRdb copy is limited to in-frame clones, with some not included. The sample holds around 240,000 clones, around 88% seen once. The chain has TRBV7-9 and TRBJ1-1; 7 bases match TRBD1. Material: peripheral blood. The receptor's source is a woman in her twenties or thirties who had recovered from COVID-19. CDR3 coding DNA: TGTGCCAGCAGCTTAGTTCGACAGGGTAACACTGAAGCTTTCTTT. Its protein is CASSLVRQGNTEAFF.